This T cell receptor beta chain was identified during a study of T cells in Graves' hyperthyroidism and ophthalmopathy (dated by TCRdb to the late 2010s). Describing the broader study: Peripheral blood was collected at initial diagnosis, before any treatment. To identify distinguishing TCR V-J signatures, a discovery cohort of roughly 100 patients was used, comprising under 45 with Graves' ophthalmopathy and about 59 with stable Graves' hyperthyroidism. Whether ophthalmopathy could be predicted prospectively was tested in an independent validation cohort made up of about 18 hyperthyroidism patients plus 17 patients who later progressed to ophthalmopathy. The 75 to 100 discovery patients were divided at random into training and test sets in a 7:3 ratio. Thyroid tissue and blood T-cell repertoires from over 5 Graves' hyperthyroidism patients were also compared in the study. After sampling, hyperthyroidism patients received methimazole starting at 30 mg daily, and ophthalmopathy patients received high-dose intravenous methylprednisolone. TCR Vbeta CDR3 sequencing of roughly 140 peripheral blood samples (approximately 44 ophthalmopathy, about 75 hyperthyroidism and some 17 progressor patients) is reported in the paper.

Moderately to severely active disease, a Clinical Activity Score of at least 3, a NOSPECS grade of at least 4, and a duration under 3 months were present in ophthalmopathy patients. Exclusion was applied to patients with uncontrolled infections, other autoimmune diseases, pregnancy or lactation. Diagnoses were based on clinical symptoms, serum thyroxine and TRAb, thyroid ultrasound and orbital computed tomography. PBMCs were isolated from 10 ml of fresh peripheral blood by Ficoll-Paque density gradient centrifugation. Total RNA was extracted using Trizol reagent, and RNA quality was assessed on an Agilent 2100 Bioanalyzer. Results the study describes overall, beyond this receptor: Blood samples also contained most of the expanded thyroid clonotypes (frequency above 0.001), which suggests that blood repertoires may reflect thyroid immune responses. No statistical method was used to fix the sample size in advance, and group allocation was not hidden from the investigators. In validation, the model predicted progression to ophthalmopathy with approximately 71% sensitivity and about 72% specificity, a median of 6.5 months before onset. A model built on a 13 V-J signature distinguished ophthalmopathy from stable hyperthyroidism, reaching approximately 89% sensitivity and around 81% specificity in cross-validation and 80%/75% in testing.

In its sample, this clonotype was seen a few times. The antigen this receptor binds is unknown. No base-level quality is on record; no much larger clone is a single base apart. TCR beta CDR3 regions were amplified from RNA transcripts. The TCR CDR3 was subjected to a first round of RT-PCR using the HTBI primer set and the Qiagen OneStep RT-PCR kit. The libraries were constructed in a second round of multiplex PCR and then size-selected and purified. Paired-end sequencing of the libraries was performed with 100 bp reads on an Illumina HiSeq2000. Concerning the study's data processing: SOAPnuke was used to process the raw data, with reads discarded if the reads contained adapters or uncalled bases, had a mean Phred below 15, or lacked an exact constant-primer or identifier match. COPE v1.2.5 was used to merge the high-quality paired reads, and each unique nucleotide sequence was defined as a clonotype. Clonotypes were aligned to IMGT TRBV, TRBD and TRBJ reference segments using MiTCR v1.1. Analysis was restricted to V-J combinations with a frequency above 0.0001, which covered roughly 99% of repertoires. A TCS score was defined as the ratio between F50 (clonal expansion) and ExV (chaos), using BLOSUM62-based TCRdist between CDR3 peptides within each V-J. Welch's t-statistics and random forest reduced approximately 520 V-J features to about 12, which were used in a naive Bayes classifier (R e1071). The raw public reads went through TCRdb reprocessing: fastp at Q25, MiXCR clone calling, in-frame beta chains kept. Entries are consolidated by CDR3 protein sequence, retaining the most common genes and DNA. The V and J calls shown here were made by TCRdb, not taken from the authors' results. A total of roughly 520,000 distinct CDR3 sequences appear in this sample, roughly 25% of them only once. In total, the top ten clones hold roughly 10% of the sample.

The sequenced material came from blood. The origin of this receptor is a woman in her 30s with Graves' ophthalmopathy.

The sequenced DNA is TGTGCCAGCAGCCAAGATAGTGGAATCGAGCAGTACTTC. Translated, this gives CASSQDSGIEQYF. The chain couples TRBV3-1 to TRBJ2-7; a confident D gene designation cannot be given. The CDR3 has 13 amino acids, counting the end cysteine and phenylalanine. Only CDR3 DNA remains: 39 bases, in frame from the first base. V loses 0 bases of germline sequence and J loses 6 bases, and the interval between the two ends is 9 bases. Based on the germline V gene (reference sequence), the CDR1 and CDR2 sequences are LGHDT and YNNKEL.